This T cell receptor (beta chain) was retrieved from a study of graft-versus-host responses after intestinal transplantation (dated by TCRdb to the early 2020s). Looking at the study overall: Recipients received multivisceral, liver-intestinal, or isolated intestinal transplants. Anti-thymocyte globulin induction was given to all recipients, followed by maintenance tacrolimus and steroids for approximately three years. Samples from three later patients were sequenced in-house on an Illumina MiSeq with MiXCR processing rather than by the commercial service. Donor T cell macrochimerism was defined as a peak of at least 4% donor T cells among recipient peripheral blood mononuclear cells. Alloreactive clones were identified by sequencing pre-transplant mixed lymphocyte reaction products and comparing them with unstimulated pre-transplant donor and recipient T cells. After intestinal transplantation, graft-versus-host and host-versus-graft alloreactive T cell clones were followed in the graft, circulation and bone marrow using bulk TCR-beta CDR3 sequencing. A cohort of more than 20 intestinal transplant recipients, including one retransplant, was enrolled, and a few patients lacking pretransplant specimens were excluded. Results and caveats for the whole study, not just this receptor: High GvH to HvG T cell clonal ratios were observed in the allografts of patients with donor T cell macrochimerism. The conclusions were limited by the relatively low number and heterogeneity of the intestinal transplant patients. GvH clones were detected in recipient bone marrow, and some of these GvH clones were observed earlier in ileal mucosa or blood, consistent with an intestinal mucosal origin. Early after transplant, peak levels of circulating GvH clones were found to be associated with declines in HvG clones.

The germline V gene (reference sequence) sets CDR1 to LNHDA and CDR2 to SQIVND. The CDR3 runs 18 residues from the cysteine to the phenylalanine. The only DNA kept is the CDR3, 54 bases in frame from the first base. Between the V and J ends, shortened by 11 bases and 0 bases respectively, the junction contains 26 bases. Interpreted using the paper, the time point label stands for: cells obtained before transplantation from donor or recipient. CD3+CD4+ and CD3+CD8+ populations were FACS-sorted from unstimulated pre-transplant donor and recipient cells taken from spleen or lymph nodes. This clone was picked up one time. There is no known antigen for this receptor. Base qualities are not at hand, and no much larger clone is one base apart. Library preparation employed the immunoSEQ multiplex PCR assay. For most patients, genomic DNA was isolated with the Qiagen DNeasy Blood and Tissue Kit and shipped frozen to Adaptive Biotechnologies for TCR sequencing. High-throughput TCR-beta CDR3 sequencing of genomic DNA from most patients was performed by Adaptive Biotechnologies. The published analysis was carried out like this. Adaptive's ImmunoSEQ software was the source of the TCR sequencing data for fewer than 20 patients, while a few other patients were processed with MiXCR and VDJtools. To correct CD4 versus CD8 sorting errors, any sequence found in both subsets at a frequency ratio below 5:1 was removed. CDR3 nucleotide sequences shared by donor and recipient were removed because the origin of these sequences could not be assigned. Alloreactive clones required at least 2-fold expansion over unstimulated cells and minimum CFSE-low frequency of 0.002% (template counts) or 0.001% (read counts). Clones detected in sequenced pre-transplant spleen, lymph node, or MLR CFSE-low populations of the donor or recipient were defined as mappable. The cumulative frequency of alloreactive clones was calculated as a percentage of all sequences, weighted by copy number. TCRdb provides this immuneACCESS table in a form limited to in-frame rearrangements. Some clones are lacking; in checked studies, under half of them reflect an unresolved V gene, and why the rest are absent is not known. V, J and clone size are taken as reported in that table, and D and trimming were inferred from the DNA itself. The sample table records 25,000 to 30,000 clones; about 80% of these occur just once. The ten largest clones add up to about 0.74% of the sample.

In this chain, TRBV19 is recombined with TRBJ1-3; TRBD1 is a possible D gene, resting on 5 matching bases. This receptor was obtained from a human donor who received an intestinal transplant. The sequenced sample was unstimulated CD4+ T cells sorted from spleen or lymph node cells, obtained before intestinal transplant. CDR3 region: CAAANPEGNRYSGNTIYF. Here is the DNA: TGTGCCGCTGCAAATCCGGAAGGCAACAGGTACTCTGGAAACACCATATATTTT.